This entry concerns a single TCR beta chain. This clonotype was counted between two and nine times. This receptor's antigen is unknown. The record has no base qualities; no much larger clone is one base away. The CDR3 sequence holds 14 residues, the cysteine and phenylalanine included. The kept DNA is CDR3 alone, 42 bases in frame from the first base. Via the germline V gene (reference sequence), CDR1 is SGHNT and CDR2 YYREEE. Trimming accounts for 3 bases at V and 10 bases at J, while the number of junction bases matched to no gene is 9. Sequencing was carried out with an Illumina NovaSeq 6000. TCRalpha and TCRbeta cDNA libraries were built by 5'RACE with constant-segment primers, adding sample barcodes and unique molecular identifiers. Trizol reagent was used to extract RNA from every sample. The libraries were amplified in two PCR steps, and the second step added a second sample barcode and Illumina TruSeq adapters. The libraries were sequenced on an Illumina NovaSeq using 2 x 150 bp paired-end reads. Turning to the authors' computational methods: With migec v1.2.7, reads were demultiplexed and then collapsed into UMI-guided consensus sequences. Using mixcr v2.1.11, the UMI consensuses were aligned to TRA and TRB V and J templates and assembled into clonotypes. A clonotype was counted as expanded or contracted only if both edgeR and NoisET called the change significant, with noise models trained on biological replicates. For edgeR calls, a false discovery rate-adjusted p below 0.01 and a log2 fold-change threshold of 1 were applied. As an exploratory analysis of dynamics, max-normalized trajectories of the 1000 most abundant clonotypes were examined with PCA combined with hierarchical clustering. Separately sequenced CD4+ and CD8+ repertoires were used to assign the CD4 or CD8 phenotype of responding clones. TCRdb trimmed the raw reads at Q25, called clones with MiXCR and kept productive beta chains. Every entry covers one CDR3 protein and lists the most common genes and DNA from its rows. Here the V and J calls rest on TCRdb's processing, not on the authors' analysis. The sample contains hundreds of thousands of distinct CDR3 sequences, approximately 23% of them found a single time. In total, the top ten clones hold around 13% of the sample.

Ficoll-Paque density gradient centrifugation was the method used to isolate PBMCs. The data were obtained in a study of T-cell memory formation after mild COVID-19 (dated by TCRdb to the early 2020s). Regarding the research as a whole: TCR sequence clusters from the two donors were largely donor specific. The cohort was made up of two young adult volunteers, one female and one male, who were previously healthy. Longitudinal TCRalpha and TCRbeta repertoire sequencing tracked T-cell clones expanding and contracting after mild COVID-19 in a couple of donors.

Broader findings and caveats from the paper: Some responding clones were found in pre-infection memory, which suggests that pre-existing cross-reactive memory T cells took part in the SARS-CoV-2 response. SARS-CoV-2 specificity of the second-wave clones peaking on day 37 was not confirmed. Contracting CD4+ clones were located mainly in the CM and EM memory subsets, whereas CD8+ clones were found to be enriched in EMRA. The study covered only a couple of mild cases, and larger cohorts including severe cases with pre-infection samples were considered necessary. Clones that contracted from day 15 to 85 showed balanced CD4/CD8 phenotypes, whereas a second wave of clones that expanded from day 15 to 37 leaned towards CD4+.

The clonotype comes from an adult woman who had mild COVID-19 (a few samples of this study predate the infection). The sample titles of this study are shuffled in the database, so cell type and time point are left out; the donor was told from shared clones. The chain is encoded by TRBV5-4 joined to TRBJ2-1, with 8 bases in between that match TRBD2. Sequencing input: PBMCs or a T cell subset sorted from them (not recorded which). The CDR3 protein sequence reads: CASSSSGRGREQFF. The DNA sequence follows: TGTGCCAGCAGCTCAAGCGGGAGAGGACGCGAGCAGTTCTTC.